This TCR beta chain is drawn from a study of pediatric ulcerative colitis. Points from the study as a whole: This repertoire reflects total lymphocytes rather than subpopulations like regulatory T cells. Clonal expansions reduced rectal repertoire diversity in acute severe colitis.

Each sample received Survey-level depth of up to 500,000 reads. Sequencing used immunoSEQ multiplex PCR; TCRdb keeps in-frame clones, though not all of them. Of roughly 64,000 clones in the sample, 86% were seen once. On this clone itself: Its cognate antigen is unknown.

Sequenced sample: blood. The TCR was taken from a boy younger than 18 with severe ulcerative colitis.

CDR3 coding DNA: TGTGCCAGCAGCCCTAGCGGGACTCTTGAGACCCAGTACTTC. It specifies CASSPSGTLETQYF. V and J are TRBV9 and TRBJ2-5; 9 nucleotides align to TRBD2. Trimming removed 4 bases from V and 5 bases from J; junction bases left unmatched: 6. The CDR3 loop spans 14 amino acids. Germline values: CDR1 SGDLS, CDR2 YYNGEE.